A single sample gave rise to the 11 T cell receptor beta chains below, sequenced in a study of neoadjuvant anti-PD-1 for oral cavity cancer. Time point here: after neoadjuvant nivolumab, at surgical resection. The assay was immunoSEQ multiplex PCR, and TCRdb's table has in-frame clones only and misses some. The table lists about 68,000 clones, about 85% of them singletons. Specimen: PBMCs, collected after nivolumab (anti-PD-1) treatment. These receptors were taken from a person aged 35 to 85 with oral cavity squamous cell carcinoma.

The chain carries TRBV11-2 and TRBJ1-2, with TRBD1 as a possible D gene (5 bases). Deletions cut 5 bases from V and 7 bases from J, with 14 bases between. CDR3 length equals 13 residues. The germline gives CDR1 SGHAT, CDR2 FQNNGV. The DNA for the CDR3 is TGTGCCAGCAGCCCAACAGGAGGCGGTGGCTACACCTTC. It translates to CASSPTGGGGYTF.

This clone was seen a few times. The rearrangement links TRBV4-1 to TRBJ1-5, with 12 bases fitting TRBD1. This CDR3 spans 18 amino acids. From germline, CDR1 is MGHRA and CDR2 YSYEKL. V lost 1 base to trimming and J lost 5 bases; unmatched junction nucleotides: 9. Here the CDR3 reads CASSQGWDGDRGHQPQHF. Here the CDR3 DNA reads TGCGCCAGCAGCCAAGGATGGGATGGGGACAGGGGGCATCAGCCCCAGCATTTT.

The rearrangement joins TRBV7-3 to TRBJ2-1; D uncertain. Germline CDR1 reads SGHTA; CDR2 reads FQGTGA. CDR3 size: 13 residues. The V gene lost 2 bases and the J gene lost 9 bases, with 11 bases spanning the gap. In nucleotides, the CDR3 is TGTGCCAGCAGCTTAGGCACCCGCAGTGAGCAGTTCTTC. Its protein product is CASSLGTRSEQFF.

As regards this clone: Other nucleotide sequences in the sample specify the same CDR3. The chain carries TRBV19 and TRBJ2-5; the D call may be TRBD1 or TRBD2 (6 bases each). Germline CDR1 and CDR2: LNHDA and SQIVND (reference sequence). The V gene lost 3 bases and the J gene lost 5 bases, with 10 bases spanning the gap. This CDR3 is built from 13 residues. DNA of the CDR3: TGTGCCAGTAGTATTCGGGGGCGCGAGACCCAGTACTTC. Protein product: CASSIRGRETQYF. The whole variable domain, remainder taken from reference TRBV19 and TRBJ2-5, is DGGITQSPKYLFRKEGQNVTLSCEQNLNHDAMYWYRQDPGQGLRLIYYSQIVNDFQKGDIAEGYSVSREKKESFPLTVTSAQKNPTAFYLCASSIRGRETQYFGPGTRLLVL.

CDR3 amino acids: CASSFKSDYGYTF. CDR3 DNA sequence: TGTGCCAGCAGCTTCAAGTCGGACTATGGCTACACCTTC. The rearrangement joins TRBV13 to TRBJ1-2, with D unclear. This CDR3 has 13 amino acids. Germline V gene lookup returns CDR1 PRHDT and CDR2 FYEKMQ (reference sequence). Trimming left V 3 bases short and J 3 bases short, with 8 bases between.

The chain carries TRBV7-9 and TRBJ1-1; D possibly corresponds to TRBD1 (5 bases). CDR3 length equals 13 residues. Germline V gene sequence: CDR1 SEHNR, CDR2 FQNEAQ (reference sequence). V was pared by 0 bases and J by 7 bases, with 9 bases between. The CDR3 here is CASSLAPGGEAFF. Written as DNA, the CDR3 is TGTGCCAGCAGCTTAGCGCCTGGGGGTGAAGCTTTCTTT.

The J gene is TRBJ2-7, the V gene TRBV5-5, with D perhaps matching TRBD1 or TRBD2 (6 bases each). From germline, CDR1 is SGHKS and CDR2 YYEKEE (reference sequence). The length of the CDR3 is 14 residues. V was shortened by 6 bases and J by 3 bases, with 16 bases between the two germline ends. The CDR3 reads CASNPRGVIYEQYF. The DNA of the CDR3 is TGTGCCAGCAACCCTAGGGGGGTGATCTACGAGCAGTACTTC.

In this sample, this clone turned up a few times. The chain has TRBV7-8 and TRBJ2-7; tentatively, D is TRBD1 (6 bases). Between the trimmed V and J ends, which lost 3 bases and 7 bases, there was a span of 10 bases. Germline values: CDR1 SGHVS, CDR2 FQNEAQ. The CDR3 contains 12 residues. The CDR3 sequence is CASSFGQREQYF. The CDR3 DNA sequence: TGTGCCAGCAGCTTTGGACAGCGGGAGCAGTACTTC. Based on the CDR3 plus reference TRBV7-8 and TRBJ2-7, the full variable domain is GAGVSQSPRYKVAKRGQDVALRCDPISGHVSLFWYQQALGQGPEFLTYFQNEAQLDKSGLPSDRFFAERPEGSVSTLKIQRTQQEDSAVYLCASSFGQREQYFGPGTRLTVT.

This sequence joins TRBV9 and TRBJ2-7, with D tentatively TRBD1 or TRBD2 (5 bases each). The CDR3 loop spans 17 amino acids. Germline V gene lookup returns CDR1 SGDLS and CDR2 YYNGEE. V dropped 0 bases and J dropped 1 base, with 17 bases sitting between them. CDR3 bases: TGTGCCAGCAGCGTAGTAGTGGGGAGTCAGGGATCCTACGAGCAGTACTTC. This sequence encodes CASSVVVGSQGSYEQYF.

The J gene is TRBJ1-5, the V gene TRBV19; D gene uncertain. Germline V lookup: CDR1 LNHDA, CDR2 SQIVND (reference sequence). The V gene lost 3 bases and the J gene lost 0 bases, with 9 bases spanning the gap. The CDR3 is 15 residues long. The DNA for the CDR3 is TGTGCCAGTAGTATGACGGTTACTAGCAATCAGCCCCAGCATTTT. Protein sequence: CASSMTVTSNQPQHF. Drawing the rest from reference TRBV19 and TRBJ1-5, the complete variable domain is DGGITQSPKYLFRKEGQNVTLSCEQNLNHDAMYWYRQDPGQGLRLIYYSQIVNDFQKGDIAEGYSVSREKKESFPLTVTSAQKNPTAFYLCASSMTVTSNQPQHFGDGTRLSIL.

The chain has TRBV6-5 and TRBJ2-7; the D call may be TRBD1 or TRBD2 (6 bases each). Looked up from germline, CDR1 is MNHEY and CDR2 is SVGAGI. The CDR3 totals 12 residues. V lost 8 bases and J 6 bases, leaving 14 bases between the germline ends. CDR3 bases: TGTGCCAGCTGGAAACAGGGAGGCGAGCAGTACTTC. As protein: CASWKQGGEQYF.